This T cell receptor (beta chain) was observed in a study of T-cell reconstitution after alpha-beta-depleted transplantation in children. TCRbeta library construction was performed incorporating unique molecular identifiers. TCRdb processed the PCR reads anew with MiXCR; each CDR3 protein has one entry. The table shows about 480,000 distinct CDR3 sequences, with about 12% occurring only once. V lost 8 bases and J lost 3; bases outside the gene matches: 9. This CDR3 is built from 16 residues. CDR1 is MDHEN, CDR2 SYDVKM, per germline. The specimen was PBMCs from the stem cell graft donor, collected from the stem cell graft. The source of this sequence is a human donor who donated a stem cell graft to a child with combined immunodeficiency. The J gene is TRBJ2-1, the V gene TRBV28, with 11 bases identical to TRBD2. Written as DNA, the CDR3 is TGTGCCAGCCTACGGGGGGGACTAGCGGACTACAATGAGCAGTTCTTC. Its translation is CASLRGGLADYNEQFF.